The clone carrying this T cell receptor (beta chain) has a count of ten or more. Its antigen is not known. The data derive from a study of response to subunit inactivated influenza vaccine. General study findings and limits: Authors suggested that a seasonal influenza vaccination recruits few new T cells each time.

TCRdb independently ran MiXCR on the RT-PCR reads; one entry per CDR3 protein. The table shows roughly 700,000 distinct CDR3 sequences, with approximately 14% occurring only once. The CDR3 has 16 residues. Germline CDR1 is LGHNA and CDR2 is YSLEER. Trimming took 0 bases from V and 1 from J, leaving 9 bases between them. The V gene is TRBV4-3, the J gene TRBJ2-2; possibly TRBD1 for D (5 bases). The source of this sequence is a man aged 50 or older who received an inactivated influenza vaccine. The sample in question was PBMCs from blood, obtained around 15 days before vaccination. CDR3 nucleotide sequence: TGCGCCAGCAGCCAAGATTGGGGCGGGAACACCGGGGAGCTGTTTTTT. As protein: CASSQDWGGNTGELFF.